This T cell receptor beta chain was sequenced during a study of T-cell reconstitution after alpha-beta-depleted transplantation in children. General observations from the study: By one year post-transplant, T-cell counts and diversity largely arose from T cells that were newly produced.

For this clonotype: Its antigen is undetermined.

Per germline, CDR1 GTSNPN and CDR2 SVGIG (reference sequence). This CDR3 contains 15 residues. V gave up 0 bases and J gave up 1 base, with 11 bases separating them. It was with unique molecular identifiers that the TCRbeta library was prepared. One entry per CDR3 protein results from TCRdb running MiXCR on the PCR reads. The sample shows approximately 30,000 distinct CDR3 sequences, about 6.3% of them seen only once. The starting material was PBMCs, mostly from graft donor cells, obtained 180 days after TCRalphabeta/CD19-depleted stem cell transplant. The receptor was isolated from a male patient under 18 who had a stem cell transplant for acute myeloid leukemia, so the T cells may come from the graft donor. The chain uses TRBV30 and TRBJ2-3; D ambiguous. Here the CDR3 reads CAWSVPNGGTDTQYF. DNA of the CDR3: TGTGCCTGGAGTGTACCCAATGGAGGCACAGATACGCAGTATTTT.